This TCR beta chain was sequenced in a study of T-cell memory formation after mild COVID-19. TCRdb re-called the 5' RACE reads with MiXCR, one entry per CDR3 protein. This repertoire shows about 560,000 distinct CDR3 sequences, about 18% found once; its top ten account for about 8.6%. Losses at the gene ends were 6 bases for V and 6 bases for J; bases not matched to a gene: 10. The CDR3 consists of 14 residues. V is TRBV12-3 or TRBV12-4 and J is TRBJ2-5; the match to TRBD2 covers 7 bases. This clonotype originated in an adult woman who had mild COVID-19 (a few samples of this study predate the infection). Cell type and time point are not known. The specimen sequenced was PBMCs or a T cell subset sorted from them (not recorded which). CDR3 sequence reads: CASRRGGFRQTQYF. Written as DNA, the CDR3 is TGTGCCAGCAGGCGGGGAGGGTTCCGGCAGACCCAGTACTTC.